A selection of T cell receptor beta chains follows, all from one sample in a study of blood T cell repertoires in COVID-19. Using immunoSEQ multiplex PCR, the repertoire was profiled, and TCRdb retains in-frame clones only, with some absent. The sample holds roughly 200,000 clones, roughly nine tenths seen once. The specimen was peripheral blood. The source is a man aged 40-49 years with acute or convalescent COVID-19. The CDR3 runs from the conserved cysteine through the conserved F or W. Fields, in order: J gene, D gene, CDR3 length, clone size, V gene, CDR3 DNA, CDR3 protein. A D gene is named only where the DNA matches it firmly. Clone size appears in some rows only: once, few, many, or a class for an expanded clone.

TRBJ1-1 | . | 14 | . | TRBV11-2 | TGTGCCAGCAGCCCTCAGGGGTTCGGTGGGGAAGCTTTCTTT | CASSPQGFGGEAFF
TRBJ1-3 | . | 15 | . | TRBV7-9 | TGTGCCAGCAGCCCTCAGGTTTTTTCTGGAAACACCATATATTTT | CASSPQVFSGNTIYF
TRBJ1-1 | TRBD1 | 15 | . | TRBV4-1 | TGCGCCAGCAGCCACGAGACCCGGACAGGAACTGAAGCTTTCTTT | CASSHETRTGTEAFF
TRBJ1-2 | . | 15 | once | TRBV29-1 | TGCAGCGTCCCCGCGCCAGGGCCTTTAAACTATGGCTACACCTTC | CSVPAPGPLNYGYTF
TRBJ1-5 | . | 16 | once | TRBV15 | TGTGCCACCAGCGGACTACAGGACAAGACAGATCAGCCCCAGCATTTT | CATSGLQDKTDQPQHF
TRBJ2-3 | . | 15 | . | TRBV19 | TGTGCCAGTACCTCAGGCGCGTCCAACGTGAATACGCAGTATTTT | CASTSGASNVNTQYF
TRBJ2-2 | TRBD1 | 15 | . | TRBV7-9 | TGTGCCAGCAGCCTCCGGGACAGGGACACCGGGGAGCTGTTTTTT | CASSLRDRDTGELFF
TRBJ1-4 | TRBD1 | 16 | . | TRBV3-1/TRBV3-2 | TGTGCCAGCAGCCAATATGACAGGGGGCAAGATGAAAAACTGTTTTTT | CASSQYDRGQDEKLFF
TRBJ1-6 | . | 13 | . | TRBV7-2 | TGTGCCAGCAGCTTAGAGCGTAATTCACCCCTCCACTTT | CASSLERNSPLHF
TRBJ2-7 | . | 15 | . | TRBV14 | TGTGCCAGCAGCCAAGATCCGGGGAGCTCCTACGAGCAGTACTTC | CASSQDPGSSYEQYF
TRBJ1-6 | . | 16 | . | TRBV7-9 | TGTGCCAGCAGATCCTCTCAGGGAACGGCAAATTCACCCCTCCACTTT | CASRSSQGTANSPLHF
TRBJ1-5 | TRBD1 | 13 | once | TRBV19 | TGTGCCAGTAGCCAACAGGGGGCTCAGCCCCAGCATTTT | CASSQQGAQPQHF
TRBJ2-7 | TRBD2 | 13 | . | TRBV19 | TGTGCCAGTAGTTCGGTGGGAGGGGACGAGCAGTACTTC | CASSSVGGDEQYF
TRBJ2-3 | . | 15 | . | TRBV7-9 | TGTGCCAGCAGCTTAGGGCAGTTCTCAGGAGATACGCAGTATTTT | CASSLGQFSGDTQYF
TRBJ2-3 | TRBD2 | 15 | . | TRBV7-8 | TGTGCCAGCAGCAAACGCGGGGGGGGCGCAGATACGCAGTATTTT | CASSKRGGGADTQYF
TRBJ2-7 | TRBD1 | 12 | . | TRBV19 | TGTGCCAGTAGTGACAGGGGCTACGAGCAGTACTTC | CASSDRGYEQYF
TRBJ1-1 | TRBD1 | 15 | once | TRBV3-1/TRBV3-2 | TGTGCCAGCAGCCAGACGGACAGGGTAGGCACTGAAGCTTTCTTT | CASSQTDRVGTEAFF
TRBJ2-7 | . | 11 | . | TRBV12-3/TRBV12-4 | TGTGCCAGCAGGTATAGCTACGAGCAGTACTTC | CASRYSYEQYF
TRBJ1-4 | . | 13 | . | TRBV15 | TGTGCCACCAGCGCAGGGCTGAAAGAAAAACTGTTTTTT | CATSAGLKEKLFF
TRBJ2-1 | TRBD1 | 12 | once | TRBV28 | TGTGCCAGCACAAATCAACAGGGGCAGCAGTTCTTC | CASTNQQGQQFF
TRBJ2-5 | . | 12 | . | TRBV19 | TGTGCCAGTGCACAGACCCAAGAGACCCAGTACTTC | CASAQTQETQYF
TRBJ2-2 | . | 14 | . | TRBV7-8 | TGTGCCAGCACCCTGACAGTGAACACCGGGGAGCTGTTTTTT | CASTLTVNTGELFF
TRBJ2-2 | TRBD2 | 17 | . | TRBV5-1 | TGCGCCAGCAGCTTGGAACCCGCCGGGGGGGCCGCCGGGGAGCTGTTTTTT | CASSLEPAGGAAGELFF
TRBJ2-7 | TRBD1 | 18 | . | TRBV4-2 | TGTGCCAGCAGCCAAGAAAACTTCAGGACAGGGGGCGCGTCCGAGCAGTACTTC | CASSQENFRTGGASEQYF
TRBJ1-1 | . | 15 | . | TRBV7-2 | TGTGCCAGCAGCTCCCACGGGACGGGGGAGGTGGTAACTTTCTTT | CASSSHGTGEVVTFF
TRBJ1-1 | . | 13 | . | TRBV4-1 | TGCGCCAGCAGCGGGGACTATTCTATTGAAGCTTTCTTT | CASSGDYSIEAFF
TRBJ1-6 | . | 14 | . | TRBV5-5 | TGTGCCAGCAGCTCCGCTCACGGGTGGTCACCCCTCCACTTT | CASSSAHGWSPLHF
TRBJ1-2 | . | 16 | . | TRBV2 | TGTGCCAGCAGCCCAGACAGTCCCAATCTAAACTATGGCTACACCTTC | CASSPDSPNLNYGYTF
TRBJ2-7 | . | 16 | . | TRBV7-8 | TGTGCCAGCAGCTTAGCGGGCGTTGCAGGGCCCTACGAGCAGTACTTC | CASSLAGVAGPYEQYF
TRBJ2-1 | . | 15 | . | TRBV28 | TGTGCCAGCAGTTTAATGAGGGAGACCTACAATGAGCAGTTCTTC | CASSLMRETYNEQFF
TRBJ2-1 | TRBD2 | 18 | . | TRBV7-9 | TGTGCCAGCAGCTTAGCGCGGGCTAGCGGGGGGTCCTACAATGAGCAGTTCTTC | CASSLARASGGSYNEQFF
TRBJ2-7 | TRBD1 | 13 | . | TRBV7-9 | TGTGCCAGCAGGAAGGGGGCCGACTACGAGCAGTACTTC | CASRKGADYEQYF
TRBJ2-2 | . | 14 | . | TRBV5-1 | TGCGCCAGCAGCTTGTTAGGAGGGACCGGGGAGCTGTTTTTT | CASSLLGGTGELFF